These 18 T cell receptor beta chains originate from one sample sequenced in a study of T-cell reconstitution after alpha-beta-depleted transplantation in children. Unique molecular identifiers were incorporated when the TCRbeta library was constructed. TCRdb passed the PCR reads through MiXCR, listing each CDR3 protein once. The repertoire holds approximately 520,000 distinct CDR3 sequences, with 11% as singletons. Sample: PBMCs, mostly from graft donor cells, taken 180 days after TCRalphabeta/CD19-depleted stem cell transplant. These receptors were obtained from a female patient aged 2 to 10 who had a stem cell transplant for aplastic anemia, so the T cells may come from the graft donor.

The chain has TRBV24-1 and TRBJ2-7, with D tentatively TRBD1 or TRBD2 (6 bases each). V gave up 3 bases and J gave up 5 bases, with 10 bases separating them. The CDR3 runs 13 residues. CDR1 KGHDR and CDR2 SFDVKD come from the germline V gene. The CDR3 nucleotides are TGTGCCACCAGTGATGGGGGGCTCCACGAGCAGTACTTC. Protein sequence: CATSDGGLHEQYF.

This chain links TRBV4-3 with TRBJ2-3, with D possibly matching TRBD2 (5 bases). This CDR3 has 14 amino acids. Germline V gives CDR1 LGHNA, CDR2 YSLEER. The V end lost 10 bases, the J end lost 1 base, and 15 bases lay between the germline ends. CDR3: CAISLEGRTDTQYF. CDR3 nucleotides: TGCGCCATAAGCCTAGAGGGCCGCACAGATACGCAGTATTTT.

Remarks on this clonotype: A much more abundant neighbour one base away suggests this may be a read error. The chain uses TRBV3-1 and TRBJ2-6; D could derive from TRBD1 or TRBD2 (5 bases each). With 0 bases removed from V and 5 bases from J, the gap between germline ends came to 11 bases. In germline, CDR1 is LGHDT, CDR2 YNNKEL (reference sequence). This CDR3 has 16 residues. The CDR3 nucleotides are TGTGCCAGCAGCCAAGATCTTGGGACCCGGGCCAACGTCCTGACTTTC. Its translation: CASSQDLGTRANVLTF.

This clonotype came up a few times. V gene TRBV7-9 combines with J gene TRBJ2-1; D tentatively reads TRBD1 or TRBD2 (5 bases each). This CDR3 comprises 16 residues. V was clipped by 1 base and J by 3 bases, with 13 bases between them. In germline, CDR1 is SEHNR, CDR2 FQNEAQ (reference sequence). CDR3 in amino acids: CASSLGGGPYYNEQFF. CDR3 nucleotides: TGTGCCAGCAGCTTAGGGGGCGGGCCCTACTACAATGAGCAGTTCTTC.

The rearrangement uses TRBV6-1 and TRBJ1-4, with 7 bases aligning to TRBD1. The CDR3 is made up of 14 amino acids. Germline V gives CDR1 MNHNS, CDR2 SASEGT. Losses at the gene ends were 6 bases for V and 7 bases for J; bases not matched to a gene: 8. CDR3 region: CASRKDRATEKLFF. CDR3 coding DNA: TGTGCCAGCAGAAAAGACAGGGCCACTGAAAAACTGTTTTTT.

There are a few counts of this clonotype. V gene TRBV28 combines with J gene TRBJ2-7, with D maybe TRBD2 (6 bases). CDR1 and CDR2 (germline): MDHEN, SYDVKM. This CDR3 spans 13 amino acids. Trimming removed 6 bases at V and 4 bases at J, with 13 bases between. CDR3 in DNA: TGTGCCAGCAGAGCGAGCGGGCCATACGAGCAGTACGTC. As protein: CASRASGPYEQYV.

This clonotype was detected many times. In DNA form, the CDR3 reads TGTGCCAGCAGTCCAACAGGGGCTGGCTATGGCTACACCTTC. Protein sequence: CASSPTGAGYGYTF. This chain joins TRBV28 and TRBJ1-2, with 7 bases aligning to TRBD1. Germline V lookup: CDR1 MDHEN, CDR2 SYDVKM. V gave up 5 bases and J gave up 4 bases; unmatched junction bases: 7. The CDR3 contains 14 residues.

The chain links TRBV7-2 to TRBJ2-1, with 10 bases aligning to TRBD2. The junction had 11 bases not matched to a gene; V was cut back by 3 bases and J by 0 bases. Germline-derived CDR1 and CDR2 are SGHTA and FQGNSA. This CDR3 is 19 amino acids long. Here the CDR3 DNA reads TGTGCCAGCAGCTTTGGGCTAGCGGGAGCATCGAGCTCCTACAATGAGCAGTTCTTC. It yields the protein CASSFGLAGASSSYNEQFF.

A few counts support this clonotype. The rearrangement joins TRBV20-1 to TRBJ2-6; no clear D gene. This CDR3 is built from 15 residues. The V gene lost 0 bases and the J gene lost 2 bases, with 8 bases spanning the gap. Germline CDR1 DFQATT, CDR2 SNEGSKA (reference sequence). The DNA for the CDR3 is TGCAGTGCTAGAGATTTAGAAACTGGGGCCAACGTCCTGACTTTC. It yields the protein CSARDLETGANVLTF.

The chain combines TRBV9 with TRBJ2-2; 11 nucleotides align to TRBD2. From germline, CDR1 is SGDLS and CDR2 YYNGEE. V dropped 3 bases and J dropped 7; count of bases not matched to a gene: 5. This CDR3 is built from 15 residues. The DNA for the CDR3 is TGTGCCAGCAGCGCCCTAGCGGGAGGCGGCGGGGAGCTGTTTTTT. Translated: CASSALAGGGGELFF.

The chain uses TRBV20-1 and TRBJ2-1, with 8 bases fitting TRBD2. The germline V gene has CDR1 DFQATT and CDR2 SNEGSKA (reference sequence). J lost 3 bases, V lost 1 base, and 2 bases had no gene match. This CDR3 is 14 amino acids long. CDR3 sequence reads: CSARAGGRYNEQFF. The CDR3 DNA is TGCAGTGCTAGAGCGGGAGGGCGCTACAATGAGCAGTTCTTC.

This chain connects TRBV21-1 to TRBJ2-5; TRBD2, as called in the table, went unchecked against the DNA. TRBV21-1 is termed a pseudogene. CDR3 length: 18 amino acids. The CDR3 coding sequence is TGTGCCAGCAGCAATCCCCCGACGACTAGCGGGAATCAAGAGACCCAGTACTTC. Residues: CASSNPPTTSGNQETQYF.

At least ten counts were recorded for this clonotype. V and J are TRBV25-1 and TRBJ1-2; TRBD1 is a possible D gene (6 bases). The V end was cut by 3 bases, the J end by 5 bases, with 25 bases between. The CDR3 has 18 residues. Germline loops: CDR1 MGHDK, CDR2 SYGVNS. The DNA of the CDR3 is TGTGCCAGCAGTGATTCCCCCCGATACGACAGGACTCTATATGGCTACACCTTC. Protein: CASSDSPRYDRTLYGYTF.

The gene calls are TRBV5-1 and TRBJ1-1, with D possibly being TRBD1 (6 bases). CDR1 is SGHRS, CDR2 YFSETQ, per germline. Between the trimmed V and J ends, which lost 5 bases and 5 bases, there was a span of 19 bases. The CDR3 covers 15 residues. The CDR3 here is CASREVGEGVTEAFF. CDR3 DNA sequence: TGCGCCAGCAGAGAAGTTGGAGAGGGGGTTACTGAAGCTTTCTTT.

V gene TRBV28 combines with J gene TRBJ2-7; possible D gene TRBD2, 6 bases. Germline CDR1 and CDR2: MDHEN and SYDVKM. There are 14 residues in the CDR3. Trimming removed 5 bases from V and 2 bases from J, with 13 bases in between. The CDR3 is CASSQGGTPYEQYF. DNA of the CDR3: TGTGCCAGCAGTCAAGGCGGGACTCCCTACGAGCAGTACTTC.

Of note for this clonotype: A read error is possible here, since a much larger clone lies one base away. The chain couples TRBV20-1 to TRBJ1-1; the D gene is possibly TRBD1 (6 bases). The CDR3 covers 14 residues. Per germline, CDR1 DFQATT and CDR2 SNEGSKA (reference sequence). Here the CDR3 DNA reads TGCAGTGCTAGGACAGGCCCTGTGAACACTGAATCTTTCTTT. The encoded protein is CSARTGPVNTESFF.

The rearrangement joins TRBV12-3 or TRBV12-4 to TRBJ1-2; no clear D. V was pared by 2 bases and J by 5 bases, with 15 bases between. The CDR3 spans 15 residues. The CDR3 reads CASSLRASAPYGYTF. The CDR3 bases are TGTGCCAGCAGTTTAAGGGCGTCAGCGCCTTATGGCTACACCTTC.

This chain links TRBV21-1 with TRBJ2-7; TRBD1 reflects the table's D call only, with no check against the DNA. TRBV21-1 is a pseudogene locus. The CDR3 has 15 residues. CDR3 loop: CASSKRQEISYEQYF. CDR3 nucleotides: TGTGCCAGCAGCAAAAGACAGGAGATCTCCTACGAGCAGTACTTC.